The present entry profiles one TCR beta chain with its context. The V and J ends lost 2 bases and 7 bases, in that order; junction bases with no gene match: 15. Germline CDR1 GTSNPN, CDR2 SVGIG (reference sequence). The CDR3 is 18 amino acids. This sample is part of a study of blood T cell repertoires in COVID-19. The wider study: Samples of COVID-19 (acute and convalescent) were obtained from the United States, Italy and Spain.

In the original analysis: It was from reference gene primer amplification that nucleated cell counts were estimated. The method was immunoSEQ multiplex PCR; TCRdb's version includes in-frame clones alone and lacks a portion of them. Clone size and the V and J calls come from that table; the DNA yielded D and trimming. Of roughly 11,000 clones in the sample, about 80% were seen once. Sequencing input: peripheral blood. J is TRBJ2-3 and V is TRBV30, with TRBD2 matching 13 bases. This clonotype was obtained from a human donor in a cohort sampled during active COVID-19. CDR3 nucleotides: TGTGCCTGGAGTTACCCCGGAACTAGCGGGGGGGCCTTGAATACGCAGTATTTT. Amino acids: CAWSYPGTSGGALNTQYF.